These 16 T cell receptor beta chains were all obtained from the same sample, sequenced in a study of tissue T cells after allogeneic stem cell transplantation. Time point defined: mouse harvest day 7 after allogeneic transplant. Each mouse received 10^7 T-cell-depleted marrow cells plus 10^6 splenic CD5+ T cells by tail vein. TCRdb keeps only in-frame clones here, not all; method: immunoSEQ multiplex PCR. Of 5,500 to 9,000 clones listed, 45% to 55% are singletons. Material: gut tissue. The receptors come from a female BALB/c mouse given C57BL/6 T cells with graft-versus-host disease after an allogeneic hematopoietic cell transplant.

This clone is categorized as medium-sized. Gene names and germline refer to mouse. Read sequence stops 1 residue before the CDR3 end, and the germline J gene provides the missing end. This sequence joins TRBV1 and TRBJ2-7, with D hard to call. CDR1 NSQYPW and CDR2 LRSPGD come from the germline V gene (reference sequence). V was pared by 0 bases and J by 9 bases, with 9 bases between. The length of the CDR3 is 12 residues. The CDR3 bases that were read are TGCACCTGCAGTGCAGAGGGAGCAGTACAGTAC. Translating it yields CTCSAEGAVQY. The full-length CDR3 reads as CTCSAEGAVQYF.

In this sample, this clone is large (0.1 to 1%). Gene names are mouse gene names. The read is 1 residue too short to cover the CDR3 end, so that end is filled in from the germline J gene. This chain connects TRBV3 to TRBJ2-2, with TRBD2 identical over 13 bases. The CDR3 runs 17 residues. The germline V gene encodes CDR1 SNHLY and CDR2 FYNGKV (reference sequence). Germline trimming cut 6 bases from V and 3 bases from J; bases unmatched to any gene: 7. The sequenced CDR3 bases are TGTGCCAGCAGTCAGGACTGGGGGGGCGCGGACACCGGGCAGCTCTAC. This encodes CASSQDWGGADTGQLY. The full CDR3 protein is CASSQDWGGADTGQLYF.

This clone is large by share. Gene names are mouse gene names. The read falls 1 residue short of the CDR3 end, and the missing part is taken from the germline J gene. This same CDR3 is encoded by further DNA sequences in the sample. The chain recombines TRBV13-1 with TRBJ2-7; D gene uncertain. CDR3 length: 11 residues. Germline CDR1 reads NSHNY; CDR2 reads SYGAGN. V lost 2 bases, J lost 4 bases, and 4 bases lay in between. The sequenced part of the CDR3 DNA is TGTGCCAGCAGTGAGGGGTATGAACAGTAC. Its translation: CASSEGYEQY. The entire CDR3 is CASSEGYEQYF.

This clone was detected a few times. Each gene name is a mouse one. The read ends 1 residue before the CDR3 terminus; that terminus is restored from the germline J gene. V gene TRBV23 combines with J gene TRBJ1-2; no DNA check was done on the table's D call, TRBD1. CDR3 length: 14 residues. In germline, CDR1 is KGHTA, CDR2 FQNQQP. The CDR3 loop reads CSSSQRQGNSDYTF. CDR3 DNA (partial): TGCTCCAGCAGTCAAAGACAGGGGAACTCCGACTACACC.

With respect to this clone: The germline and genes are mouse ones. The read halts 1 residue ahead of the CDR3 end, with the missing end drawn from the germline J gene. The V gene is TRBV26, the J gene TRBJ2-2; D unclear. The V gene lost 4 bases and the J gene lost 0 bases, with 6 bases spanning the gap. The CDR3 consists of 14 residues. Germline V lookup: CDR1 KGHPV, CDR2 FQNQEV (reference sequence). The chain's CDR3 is CASSPQANTGQLYF. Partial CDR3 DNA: TGTGCCAGCAGTCCTCAAGCAAACACCGGGCAGCTCTAC.

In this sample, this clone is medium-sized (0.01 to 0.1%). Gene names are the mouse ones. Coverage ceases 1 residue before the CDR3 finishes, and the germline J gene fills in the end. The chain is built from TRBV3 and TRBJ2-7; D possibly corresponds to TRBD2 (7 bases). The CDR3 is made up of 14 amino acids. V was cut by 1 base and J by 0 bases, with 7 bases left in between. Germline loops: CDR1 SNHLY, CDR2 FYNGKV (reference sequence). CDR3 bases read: TGTGCCAGCAGCTTAGGGGGGGCCTCCTATGAACAGTAC. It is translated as CASSLGGASYEQY. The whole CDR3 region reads CASSLGGASYEQYF. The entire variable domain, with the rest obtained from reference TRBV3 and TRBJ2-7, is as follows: GPKVLQIPSHQIIDMGQMVTLNCDPVSNHLYFYWYKQILGQQMEFLVNFYNGKVMEKSKLFKDQFSVERPDGSYFTLKIQPTALEDSAVYFCASSLGGASYEQYFGPGTRLTVL.

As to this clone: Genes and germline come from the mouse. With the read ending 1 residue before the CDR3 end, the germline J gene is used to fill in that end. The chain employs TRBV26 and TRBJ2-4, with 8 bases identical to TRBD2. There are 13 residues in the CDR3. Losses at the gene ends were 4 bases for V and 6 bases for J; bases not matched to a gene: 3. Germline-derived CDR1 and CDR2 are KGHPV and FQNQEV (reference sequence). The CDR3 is CASSRTGGNTLYF. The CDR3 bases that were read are TGTGCCAGCAGTCGTACTGGGGGCAACACCTTGTAC. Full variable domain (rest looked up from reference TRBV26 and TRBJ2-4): NSKVIQTPRYLVKGQGQKAKMRCIPEKGHPVVFWYQQNKNNEFKFLINFQNQEVLQQIDMTEKRFSAECPSNSPCSLEIQSSEAGDSALYLCASSRTGGNTLYFGAGTRLSVL.

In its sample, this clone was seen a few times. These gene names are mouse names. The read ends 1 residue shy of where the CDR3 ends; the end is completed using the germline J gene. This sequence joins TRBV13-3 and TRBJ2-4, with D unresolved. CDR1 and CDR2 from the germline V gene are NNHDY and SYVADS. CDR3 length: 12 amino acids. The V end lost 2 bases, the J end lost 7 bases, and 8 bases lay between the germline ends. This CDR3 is CASSEEVYTLYF. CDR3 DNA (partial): TGTGCCAGCAGTGAAGAGGTTTACACCTTGTAC.

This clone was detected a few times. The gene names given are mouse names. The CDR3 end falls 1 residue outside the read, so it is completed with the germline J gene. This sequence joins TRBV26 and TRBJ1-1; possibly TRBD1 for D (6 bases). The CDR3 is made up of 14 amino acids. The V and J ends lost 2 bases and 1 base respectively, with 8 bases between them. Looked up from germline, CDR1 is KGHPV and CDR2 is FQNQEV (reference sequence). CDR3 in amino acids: CASSLGGLNTEVFF. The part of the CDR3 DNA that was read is TGTGCCAGCAGTCTGGGGGGGCTGAACACAGAAGTCTTC.

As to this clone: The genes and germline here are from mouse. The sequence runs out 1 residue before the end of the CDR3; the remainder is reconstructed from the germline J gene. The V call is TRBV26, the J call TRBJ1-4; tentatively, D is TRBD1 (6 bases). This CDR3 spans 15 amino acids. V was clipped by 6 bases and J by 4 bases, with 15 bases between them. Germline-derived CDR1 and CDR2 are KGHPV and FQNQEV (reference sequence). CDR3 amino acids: CASRPAGTFNERLFF. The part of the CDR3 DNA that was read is TGTGCCAGCAGGCCGGCCGGGACATTCAACGAAAGATTATTT.

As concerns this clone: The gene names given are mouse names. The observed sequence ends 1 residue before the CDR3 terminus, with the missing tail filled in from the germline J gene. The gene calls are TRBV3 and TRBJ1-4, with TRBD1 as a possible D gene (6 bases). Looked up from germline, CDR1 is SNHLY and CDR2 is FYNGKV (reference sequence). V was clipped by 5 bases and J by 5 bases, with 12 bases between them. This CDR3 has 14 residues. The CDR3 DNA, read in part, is TGTGCCAGCAGCCCCATGGGACAAAACGAAAGATTATTT. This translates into CASSPMGQNERLF. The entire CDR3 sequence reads CASSPMGQNERLFF.

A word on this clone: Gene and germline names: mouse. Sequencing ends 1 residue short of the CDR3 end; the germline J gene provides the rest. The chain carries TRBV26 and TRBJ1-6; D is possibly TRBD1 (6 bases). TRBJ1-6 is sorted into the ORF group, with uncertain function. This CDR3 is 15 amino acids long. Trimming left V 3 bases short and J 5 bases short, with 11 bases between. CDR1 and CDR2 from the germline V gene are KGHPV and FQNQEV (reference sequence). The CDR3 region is CASSLLGTNNSPLYF. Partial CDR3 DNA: TGTGCCAGCAGTCTCCTTGGGACAAATAATTCGCCCCTCTAC.

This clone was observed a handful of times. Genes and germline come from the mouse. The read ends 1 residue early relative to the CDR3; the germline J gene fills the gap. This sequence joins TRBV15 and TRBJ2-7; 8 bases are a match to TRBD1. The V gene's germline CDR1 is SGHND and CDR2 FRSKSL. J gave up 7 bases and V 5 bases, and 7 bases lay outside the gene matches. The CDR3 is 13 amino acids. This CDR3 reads CASSRQGRGEQYF. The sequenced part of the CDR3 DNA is TGTGCCAGCAGTCGACAGGGGCGAGGGGAACAGTAC.

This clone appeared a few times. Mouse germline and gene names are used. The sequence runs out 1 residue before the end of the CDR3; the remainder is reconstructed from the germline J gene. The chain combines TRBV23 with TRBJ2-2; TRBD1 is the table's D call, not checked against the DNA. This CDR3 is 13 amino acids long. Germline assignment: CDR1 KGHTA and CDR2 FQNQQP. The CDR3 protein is CSSKTGNTGQLYF. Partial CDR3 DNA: TGCTCCAGCAAGACAGGGAACACCGGGCAGCTCTAC.

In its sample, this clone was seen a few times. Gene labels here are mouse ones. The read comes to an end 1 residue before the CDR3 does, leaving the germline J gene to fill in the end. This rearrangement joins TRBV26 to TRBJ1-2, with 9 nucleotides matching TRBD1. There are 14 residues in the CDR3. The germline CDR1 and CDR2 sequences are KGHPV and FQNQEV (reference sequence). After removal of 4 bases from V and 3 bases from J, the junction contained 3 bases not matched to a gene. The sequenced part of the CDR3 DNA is TGTGCCAGCAGTCAGGGGACAGGGTACTCCGACTACACC. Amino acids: CASSQGTGYSDYT. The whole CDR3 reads CASSQGTGYSDYTF.

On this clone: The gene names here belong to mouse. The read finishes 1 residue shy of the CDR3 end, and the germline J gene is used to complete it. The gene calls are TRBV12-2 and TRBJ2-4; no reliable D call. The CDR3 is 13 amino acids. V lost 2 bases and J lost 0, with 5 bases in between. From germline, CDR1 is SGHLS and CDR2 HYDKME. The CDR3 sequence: CASSPQSQNTLYF. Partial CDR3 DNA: TGTGCCAGCTCTCCGCAAAGTCAAAACACCTTGTAC.